The 27 T cell receptor beta chains listed next were all sequenced from one sample in a study. The TRBV12-4/TRBJ1-2 clonotypes were amplified using barcode primers with ligated adaptors. TCRdb reprocessed the multiplex PCR reads via MiXCR and lists one record per CDR3 protein. The table includes 1,500 to 2,000 distinct CDR3 sequences, 1.3% detected once. Sequencing was performed on naive CD4+ T cells sorted from blood. Subset given: naive CD4+ T cells, CD4+CD45RA+CD25-. These receptors were taken from a female donor with breast cancer.

This clonotype was observed at least ten times. This sequence joins TRBV12-3 or TRBV12-4 and TRBJ1-2, with D uncertain. V was trimmed by 9 bases and J by 4 bases, leaving 9 bases between them. The CDR3 covers 11 residues. The CDR3 loop reads CASFGGYGYTF. The CDR3 nucleotides are TGTGCCAGTTTCGGAGGCTATGGCTACACCTTC.

This clonotype ranks as medium-sized (0.01 to 0.1%). The genes are TRBV12-3 or TRBV12-4 and TRBJ1-2, with D unresolved. The length of the CDR3 is 14 residues. Trimming stripped 0 bases from V and 7 bases from J, with 12 bases between. The chain's CDR3 is CASSLAIPDSGYTF. As DNA, the CDR3 is TGTGCCAGCAGTTTAGCCATCCCGGATTCTGGCTACACCTTC.

By share, this clonotype ranks as medium-sized. The V gene is TRBV12-3 or TRBV12-4, the J gene TRBJ1-2, with 7 bases aligning to TRBD1. The CDR3 covers 14 residues. V gave up 6 bases and J gave up 7 bases; unmatched junction bases: 11. CDR3 sequence (DNA): TGTGCCAGCAGGACCGGGACAGCGGCATCTGGCTACACCTTC. Its protein is CASRTGTAASGYTF.

This clonotype is medium-sized. The chain recombines TRBV12-3 or TRBV12-4 with TRBJ1-2; perhaps TRBD1 as D (5 bases). The V end lost 4 bases, the J end lost 7 bases, and 13 bases lay between the germline ends. The CDR3 extends over 13 amino acids. CDR3 DNA sequence: TGTGCCAGCAGTTCCAGGGTCTTTGGTGGCTACACCTTC. It encodes CASSSRVFGGYTF.

Relative to its sample, this clonotype is medium-sized. V usage is TRBV12-3 or TRBV12-4 and J usage is TRBJ1-2; D possibly corresponds to TRBD1 (5 bases). V was clipped by 1 base and J by 7 bases, with 13 bases between them. The CDR3 sequence is 14 residues long. CDR3 region: CASSLGQSTVGYTF. The CDR3 DNA is TGTGCCAGCAGTTTAGGACAGTCCACCGTTGGCTACACCTTC.

In its sample, this clonotype is medium-sized (0.01 to 0.1%). The chain joins TRBV12-3 or TRBV12-4 to TRBJ1-2, with D uncertain. The CDR3 totals 12 residues. The ends were cut back, 4 bases at V and 1 base at J, with 4 bases in the middle. The CDR3 region has the DNA TGTGCCAGCAGTTCGGTTAACTATGGCTACACCTTC. Residues: CASSSVNYGYTF.

This clonotype qualifies as medium-sized. This chain uses TRBV12-3 or TRBV12-4 with TRBJ1-2; 10 bases are a match to TRBD1. The CDR3 has 14 residues. V was pared by 6 bases and J by 2 bases, with 3 bases of the junction left unmatched. The CDR3 here is CASSLGQGNYGYTF. CDR3 DNA: TGTGCCAGCAGCCTGGGACAGGGGAACTATGGCTACACCTTC.

The chain joins TRBV12-3 or TRBV12-4 to TRBJ1-2; 7 bases agree with TRBD1. V trimming: 3 bases; J trimming: 7 bases; junction bases outside the gene matches: 8. The CDR3 has 14 residues. CDR3 DNA sequence: TGTGCCAGCAGTTTGGACAGGTCCGCTACTGGCTACACCTTC. Protein sequence: CASSLDRSATGYTF.

This clonotype was found a few times. The chain is built from TRBV12-3 or TRBV12-4 and TRBJ1-2; D unclear. V lost 7 bases and J 8 bases, leaving 17 bases between the germline ends. The CDR3 length is 13 residues. CDR3 sequence (DNA): TGTGCCAGCAACTCCCTATTAGGGTCCGGCTACACCTTC. This translates into CASNSLLGSGYTF.

This clonotype is medium-sized in the sample. The chain uses TRBV12-3 or TRBV12-4 and TRBJ1-2, with D perhaps matching TRBD1 (5 bases). Deletions cut 5 bases from V and 8 bases from J, with 15 bases between. CDR3 size: 13 residues. The CDR3 loop reads CASSPSAGLGYTF. CDR3 nucleotide sequence: TGTGCCAGCAGTCCATCTGCAGGGTTGGGCTACACCTTC.

V is TRBV12-3 or TRBV12-4 and J is TRBJ1-2; 9 positions agree with TRBD1. The CDR3 is made up of 12 amino acids. The V gene end was trimmed by 4 bases and the J gene end by 7 bases; junction bases not matched to a gene: 1. CDR3 loop: CASSWDRAGYTF. As DNA, the CDR3 is TGTGCCAGCAGTTGGGACAGGGCTGGCTACACCTTC.

Sample share makes this clonotype medium-sized. The rearrangement joins TRBV12-3 or TRBV12-4 to TRBJ1-2, with D unresolved. The CDR3 consists of 13 residues. V lost 2 bases, J lost 5 bases, and 9 bases lay in between. This CDR3 reads CASSLSEVYGYTF. CDR3 nucleotide sequence: TGTGCCAGCAGTTTAAGCGAAGTGTATGGCTACACCTTC.

Sample share makes this clonotype medium-sized (0.01 to 0.1%). The chain uses TRBV12-3 or TRBV12-4 and TRBJ1-2, with D perhaps matching TRBD1 (5 bases). This CDR3 is built from 13 residues. V gave up 5 bases and J gave up 1 base, with 8 bases separating them. This chain's CDR3 is CASSQTVNYGYTF. The CDR3 nucleotides read TGTGCCAGCAGTCAGACAGTTAACTATGGCTACACCTTC.

Judged by abundance, this clonotype is medium-sized. The chain recombines TRBV12-3 or TRBV12-4 with TRBJ1-2; TRBD1 agrees at 7 bases. The J segment lost 3 bases and the V segment lost 6 bases, leaving 4 bases of the junction unmatched. This CDR3 comprises 13 residues. The chain's CDR3 is CASRTDRDYGYTF. The CDR3 DNA sequence: TGTGCCAGCAGAACCGACAGGGACTATGGCTACACCTTC.

In its sample, this clonotype ranks as large (0.1 to 1%). The rearrangement links TRBV12-3 or TRBV12-4 to TRBJ1-2; D uncertain. Trimming cost V 6 bases and J 3 bases, with 8 bases left between them. This CDR3 has 12 amino acids. The CDR3 region has the DNA TGTGCCAGCAGCGAGACCTACTATGGCTACACCTTC. Residues: CASSETYYGYTF.

By sample share, this clonotype is medium-sized (0.01 to 0.1%). The chain employs TRBV12-3 or TRBV12-4 and TRBJ1-2; 9 bases map to TRBD1. CDR3 length: 13 residues. With 5 bases clipped from V and 7 bases from J, the junction kept 5 bases outside the gene matches. The CDR3 DNA reads as TGTGCCAGCAGTCGGGACAGGGCGTCTGGCTACACCTTC. It is translated as CASSRDRASGYTF.

By sample share, this clonotype is large. The V call is TRBV12-3 or TRBV12-4, the J call TRBJ1-2; D gene ambiguous. The V end was cut by 5 bases, the J end by 4 bases, with 11 bases between. CDR3 length: 13 residues. In DNA, the CDR3 is TGTGCCAGCAGTAACGACGGTATCTATGGCTACACCTTC. It encodes CASSNDGIYGYTF.

This clonotype has only a few counts. The V call is TRBV12-3 or TRBV12-4, the J call TRBJ1-2; no clear D. V was pared by 2 bases and J by 2 bases, with 9 bases between. The CDR3 is 14 residues long. CDR3 in amino acids: CASSLLAGNYGYTF. In DNA form, the CDR3 reads TGTGCCAGCAGTTTACTAGCTGGGAACTATGGCTACACCTTC.

This clonotype is large in the sample. The chain employs TRBV12-3 or TRBV12-4 and TRBJ1-2, with D perhaps TRBD1 (5 bases). The CDR3 runs 13 residues. With 6 bases removed from V and 7 bases from J, the gap between germline ends came to 15 bases. In DNA form, the CDR3 reads TGTGCCAGCAGAATGACAGCGATTCGTGGCTACACCTTC. It is translated as CASRMTAIRGYTF.

Many counts were recorded for this clonotype. The chain links TRBV12-3 or TRBV12-4 to TRBJ1-2; perhaps TRBD1 as D (5 bases). CDR3 length: 15 residues. Trimming pared 0 bases from V and 0 bases from J, leaving 8 bases between. CDR3 amino acids: CASSLAGPTNYGYTF. Written as DNA, the CDR3 is TGTGCCAGCAGTTTAGCGGGACCCACTAACTATGGCTACACCTTC.

This clonotype is categorized as medium-sized. The genes are TRBV12-3 or TRBV12-4 and TRBJ1-2, with D tentatively TRBD1 (6 bases). Between the trimmed V and J ends, which lost 5 bases and 3 bases, there was a span of 10 bases. This CDR3 has 13 amino acids. Here the CDR3 reads CASSPRQDYGYTF. The DNA for the CDR3 is TGTGCCAGCAGTCCTAGACAGGACTATGGCTACACCTTC.

This clonotype occurred a few times. V and J are TRBV12-3 or TRBV12-4 and TRBJ1-2; tentative D call: TRBD1 (6 bases). V dropped 5 bases and J dropped 0 bases, with 10 bases sitting between them. The CDR3 runs to 14 residues. CDR3 sequence: CASSPYRANYGYTF. CDR3 bases: TGTGCCAGCAGTCCTTACAGGGCTAACTATGGCTACACCTTC.

This clonotype qualifies as medium-sized. This chain uses TRBV12-3 or TRBV12-4 with TRBJ1-2, with a weak D call TRBD1 (6 bases). Trimming took 5 bases from V and 7 from J, leaving 14 bases between them. This CDR3 has 13 amino acids. The CDR3 reads CASSASQGSGYTF. The CDR3 coding sequence is TGTGCCAGCAGTGCATCACAGGGATCTGGCTACACCTTC.

The chain recombines TRBV12-3 or TRBV12-4 with TRBJ1-2, with 9 positions matching TRBD1. Trimming cost V 8 bases and J 4 bases; bases outside gene matches: 11. The CDR3 spans 15 residues. DNA of the CDR3: TGTGCCAGCGGTGCATCCGGGACAGGGACCTATGGCTACACCTTC. This translates into CASGASGTGTYGYTF.

By share, this clonotype counts as medium-sized. This chain links TRBV12-3 or TRBV12-4 with TRBJ1-2, with 8 bases identical to TRBD1. The CDR3 length is 14 residues. The trim removed 6 bases at V and 4 bases at J, leaving 7 bases unmatched. CDR3 coding DNA: TGTGCCAGCAGCCGGACAGGGTCTTTCTATGGCTACACCTTC. This sequence encodes CASSRTGSFYGYTF.

By share, this clonotype counts as large. This rearrangement joins TRBV12-3 or TRBV12-4 to TRBJ1-2, with TRBD1 as a possible D gene (5 bases). The CDR3 is 13 amino acids. Trimming stripped 4 bases from V and 10 bases from J, with 16 bases between. In nucleotides, the CDR3 is TGTGCCAGCAGTTCTCCTACGGGACGCTCCTACACCTTC. As protein: CASSSPTGRSYTF.

In its sample, this clonotype is medium-sized. V gene TRBV12-3 or TRBV12-4 combines with J gene TRBJ1-2; D unresolved. Trimming shortened V by 7 bases and J by 5 bases, and 17 bases separated the two germline ends. The CDR3 is made up of 14 amino acids. CDR3 amino acids: CASTLGRIGYGYTF. The CDR3 nucleotides are TGTGCCAGCACGCTGGGTAGGATAGGATATGGCTACACCTTC.